These 27 T cell receptor beta chains came from one sample sequenced in a study of cytomegalovirus exposure and HLA in healthy donors. It was with 60 Vbeta and 13 Jbeta primers that the PCR ran. The repertoire was sequenced with immunoSEQ multiplex PCR; TCRdb's copy has only in-frame clones and lacks some. The sample yields 120,000 to 150,000 clones, around 82% seen once. Sequencing was carried out using PBMCs. Receptors were obtained from a man aged 18 to 30 in good health and CMV-seropositive.

This clone has only a few counts. This rearrangement joins TRBV29-1 to TRBJ2-7; tentatively, D is TRBD1 (5 bases). V was pared by 4 bases and J by 2 bases, with 12 bases between. This CDR3 comprises 13 residues. Germline lookup yields CDR1 SQVTM and CDR2 ANQGSEA. This CDR3 reads CSVVAGNAYEQYF. CDR3 in DNA: TGCAGCGTTGTGGCAGGGAACGCCTACGAGCAGTACTTC.

This clone was observed a few times. The chain is built from TRBV5-4 and TRBJ2-3; a possible D gene is TRBD2 (6 bases). Germline loops: CDR1 SGHNT, CDR2 YYREEE (reference sequence). CDR3 length equals 13 residues. Trimming shortened V by 1 base and J by 6 bases, and 9 bases separated the two germline ends. The DNA of the CDR3 is TGTGCCAGCAGCTTGTACCTAGCGGATACGCAGTATTTT. The encoded protein is CASSLYLADTQYF. The variable domain in full, with the rest retrieved from reference TRBV5-4 and TRBJ2-3, is ETGVTQSPTHLIKTRGQQVTLRCSSQSGHNTVSWYQQALGQGPQFIFQYYREEENGRGNFPPRFSGLQFPNYSSELNVNALELDDSALYLCASSLYLADTQYFGPGTRLTVL.

This clone was seen a single time. V and J are TRBV27 and TRBJ1-5; possibly TRBD1 for D (5 bases). Per germline, CDR1 MNHEY and CDR2 SMNVEV (reference sequence). The V end lost 5 bases, the J end lost 5 bases, and 16 bases lay between the germline ends. The CDR3 spans 15 residues. DNA for the CDR3: TGTGCCAGCAGTCTAGGGCCAGGGTACGATCAGCCCCAGCATTTT. Translating gives CASSLGPGYDQPQHF.

This clone has only one observation. The V call is TRBV29-1, the J call TRBJ1-1; D remains ambiguous. The CDR3 has 11 amino acids. V was pared by 2 bases and J by 11 bases, with 12 bases between. In germline, CDR1 is SQVTM, CDR2 ANQGSEA. Here the CDR3 reads CSVELRTWAFF. The CDR3 bases are TGCAGCGTTGAATTGCGTACCTGGGCTTTCTTT.

Notes on this clone: Other DNA sequences of this sample code for an identical CDR3. The chain recombines TRBV25-1 with TRBJ2-7; the D gene is possibly TRBD1 (6 bases). Germline loops: CDR1 MGHDK, CDR2 SYGVNS. CDR3 length: 16 residues. Trimming left V 5 bases short and J 5 bases short, with 22 bases between. CDR3 loop: CASSSLRGTRDHEQYF. CDR3 coding DNA: TGTGCCAGCAGTTCCTTGAGGGGGACGAGGGACCACGAGCAGTACTTC.

The J gene is TRBJ2-7, the V gene TRBV18, with D maybe TRBD2 (6 bases). Trimming took off 3 bases at V and 4 bases at J, with 10 bases between the two ends. The CDR3 is 13 residues long. The V gene's germline CDR1 is KGHSH and CDR2 LQKENI. Here the CDR3 reads CASSPEGRYEQYF. CDR3 DNA: TGTGCCAGCTCACCCGAGGGGAGGTACGAGCAGTACTTC.

The chain carries TRBV27 and TRBJ1-2; possible D gene TRBD1, 6 bases. Germline CDR1 MNHEY, CDR2 SMNVEV (reference sequence). V lost 6 bases to trimming and J lost 1 base, with 12 bases between them. The CDR3 extends over 14 amino acids. The CDR3 reads CASSRTVNNYGYTF. The CDR3 nucleotides are TGTGCCAGCAGCCGGACAGTAAATAACTATGGCTACACCTTC.

This chain joins TRBV5-1 and TRBJ2-2; 12 positions agree with TRBD2. Germline assignment: CDR1 SGHRS and CDR2 YFSETQ. The CDR3 is 17 residues long. The V gene end was trimmed by 5 bases and the J gene end by 7 bases; junction bases not matched to a gene: 12. CDR3 amino acids: CASSSLAGGPSGGELFF. The DNA of the CDR3 is TGCGCCAGCAGTTCCCTAGCGGGAGGGCCCTCGGGCGGGGAGCTGTTTTTT.

This rearrangement joins TRBV7-9 to TRBJ1-1; D is possibly TRBD1 (5 bases). The CDR3 consists of 14 residues. From germline, CDR1 is SEHNR and CDR2 FQNEAQ (reference sequence). The V end was cut by 1 base, the J end by 7 bases, with 13 bases between. The CDR3: CASSLDRYVGEAFF. CDR3 nucleotide sequence: TGTGCCAGCAGCTTAGACAGGTATGTCGGTGAAGCTTTCTTT.

This chain joins TRBV7-3 and TRBJ1-1; D possibly corresponds to TRBD1 (5 bases). Trimming shortened V by 4 bases and J by 2 bases, and 14 bases separated the two germline ends. The CDR3 is 15 residues long. Germline values: CDR1 SGHTA, CDR2 FQGTGA. CDR3 bases: TGTGCCAGCAGCTCTCTACAGGCCTCAAACACTGAAGCTTTCTTT. It specifies CASSSLQASNTEAFF.

Concerning this clone: One end of the junction fails to match germline, which may point to a read error. The CDR3 sequence is CASSLGGQGSFEQYF. CDR3 coding DNA: TGTGCCAGCAGCTTGGGGGGACAGGGCTCCTTCGAGCAGTACTTC. The chain is built from TRBV7-9 and TRBJ2-7; 9 bases align to TRBD1. This CDR3 region has 15 residues. CDR1 SEHNR and CDR2 FQNEAQ come from the germline V gene (reference sequence).

The chain is built from TRBV28 and TRBJ2-1; D is uncertain. Germline CDR1 MDHEN, CDR2 SYDVKM. CDR3 length equals 14 residues. V was clipped by 4 bases and J by 5 bases, with 12 bases between them. The CDR3 sequence: CASSSQDGDNEQFF. For the CDR3, the DNA is TGTGCCAGCAGTTCCCAAGACGGAGACAATGAGCAGTTCTTC.

The chain combines TRBV7-8 with TRBJ2-1; TRBD2 matches 9 bases. The V gene end was trimmed by 5 bases and the J gene end by 3 bases; junction bases not matched to a gene: 8. Germline V CDR1 and CDR2: SGHVS, FQNEAQ. The CDR3 spans 16 residues. CDR3 nucleotides: TGTGCCAGCAGCCGCCTTGCGGGAGGGGGCTACAATGAGCAGTTCTTC. It is translated as CASSRLAGGGYNEQFF.

V usage is TRBV2 and J usage is TRBJ1-2; the match to TRBD1 covers 12 bases. Germline V CDR1 and CDR2: SNHLY, FYNNEI. Trimming took 5 bases from V and 4 from J; bases not matched to a gene: 5. This CDR3 contains 15 residues. The DNA for the CDR3 is TGTGCCAGCAGTTCCGGGACAGGGGGCTTCTATGGCTACACCTTC. Protein sequence: CASSSGTGGFYGYTF.

The CDR3, as DNA: TGTGCCAGCTCACCAAATAGTCGGAACACTGAAGCTTTCTTT. This translates into CASSPNSRNTEAFF. V usage is TRBV18 and J usage is TRBJ1-1; D remains unclear. V lost 2 bases, J lost 1 base, and 8 bases lay in between. Germline V gene data show CDR1 as KGHSH and CDR2 as LQKENI. This CDR3 has 14 amino acids.

V and J are TRBV9 and TRBJ2-1, with 8 bases identical to TRBD2. The CDR3 runs 16 residues. CDR1 and CDR2 (germline): SGDLS, YYNGEE. The V and J ends lost 0 bases and 7 bases, in that order; junction bases with no gene match: 9. CDR3 amino acids: CASSVVGSGAGNEQFF. The CDR3 DNA reads TGTGCCAGCAGCGTAGTTGGTAGCGGGGCTGGAAATGAGCAGTTCTTC.

This chain uses TRBV11-2 with TRBJ1-4; D is possibly TRBD1 (6 bases). The V end was cut by 3 bases, the J end by 6 bases, with 11 bases between. CDR1 SGHAT and CDR2 FQNNGV come from the germline V gene. The CDR3 has 14 residues. The CDR3 loop is CASSFQGTYEKLFF. The CDR3 DNA reads TGTGCCAGCAGCTTTCAGGGGACCTATGAAAAACTGTTTTTT.

The chain carries TRBV6-5 and TRBJ2-5; tentative D call: TRBD2 (5 bases). The CDR3 runs 13 residues. Per the germline V gene, CDR1 is MNHEY and CDR2 is SVGAGI. Between the trimmed V and J ends, which lost 5 bases and 5 bases, there was a span of 12 bases. CDR3 protein: CASSEEGWETQYF. CDR3 DNA sequence: TGTGCCAGCAGTGAAGAGGGTTGGGAGACCCAGTACTTC.

The gene calls are TRBV28 and TRBJ1-1, with D possibly being TRBD1 (5 bases). The CDR3 is made up of 16 amino acids. The V end was cut by 4 bases, the J end by 4 bases, with 19 bases between. The germline gives CDR1 MDHEN, CDR2 SYDVKM. The CDR3 here is CASSSSLPGGSTEAFF. CDR3 bases: TGTGCCAGCAGTTCCTCACTTCCCGGGGGGAGCACTGAAGCTTTCTTT.

The chain couples TRBV10-3 to TRBJ1-2; 8 nucleotides align to TRBD1. Germline trimming cut 2 bases from V and 6 bases from J; bases unmatched to any gene: 5. CDR3 length: 14 amino acids. Germline values: CDR1 ENHRY, CDR2 SYGVKD. The CDR3 nucleotides read TGTGCCATCAGTGAGCCCCGGACAGGGAATGGCTACACCTTC. This gives the protein CAISEPRTGNGYTF.

This clone has only one observation. The chain is built from TRBV2 and TRBJ2-3, with 7 bases aligning to TRBD1. The CDR3 loop spans 16 amino acids. In germline, CDR1 is SNHLY, CDR2 FYNNEI. After removal of 5 bases from V and 4 bases from J, the junction contained 12 bases not matched to a gene. The CDR3 region has the DNA TGTGCCAGCAGTCCGTCCGGGACAGCTAGGGCAGATACGCAGTATTTT. Translation: CASSPSGTARADTQYF. Filled out from reference TRBV2 and TRBJ2-3, the complete variable domain reads EPEVTQTPSHQVTQMGQEVILRCVPISNHLYFYWYRQILGQKVEFLVSFYNNEISEKSEIFDDQFSVERPDGSNFTLKIRSTKLEDSAMYFCASSPSGTARADTQYFGPGTRLTVL.

This clone has just a few counts. The gene calls are TRBV4-1 and TRBJ2-2; 10 bases are shared with TRBD2. The CDR3 spans 21 residues. The J segment lost 0 bases and the V segment lost 6 bases, leaving 19 bases of the junction unmatched. From germline, CDR1 is MGHRA and CDR2 YSYEKL. This CDR3 reads CASRRSDAVASGSSNTGELFF. In nucleotides, the CDR3 is TGCGCCAGCAGGAGATCGGACGCGGTTGCTAGCGGGAGCTCGAACACCGGGGAGCTGTTTTTT.

V gene TRBV5-1 combines with J gene TRBJ2-5, with D tentatively TRBD1 (6 bases). Germline CDR1 reads SGHRS; CDR2 reads YFSETQ. With 1 base removed from V and 0 bases from J, the gap between germline ends came to 25 bases. The CDR3 has 20 residues. The CDR3 bases are TGCGCCAGCAGCTTGAGAGGGGGATGGCCCTCAAGAAGTGACCAAGAGACCCAGTACTTC. Translating it yields CASSLRGGWPSRSDQETQYF.

This chain connects TRBV4-1 to TRBJ2-1, with 9 nucleotides matching TRBD2. This CDR3 has 16 amino acids. Looked up from germline, CDR1 is MGHRA and CDR2 is YSYEKL. The junction had 3 bases not matched to a gene; V was cut back by 2 bases and J by 1 base. In DNA form, the CDR3 reads TGCGCCAGCAGCCAACCCCTAGCGGGGTCCTACAATGAGCAGTTCTTC. It encodes CASSQPLAGSYNEQFF.

The genes are TRBV4-1 and TRBJ2-5; D is perhaps TRBD2 (6 bases). Germline-derived CDR1 and CDR2 are MGHRA and YSYEKL. The V end was cut by 6 bases, the J end by 4 bases, with 12 bases between. The CDR3 has 13 amino acids. The CDR3 DNA follows: TGCGCCAGCAGAGGACTAACAAGAGAGACCCAGTACTTC. Translating it yields CASRGLTRETQYF.

CDR3 loop: CASSLTGGYYQPQHF. DNA for the CDR3: TGTGCCAGCAGCCTGACAGGGGGCTATTATCAGCCCCAGCATTTT. V gene TRBV6-5 combines with J gene TRBJ1-5; 10 bases match TRBD1. Germline trimming cut 6 bases from V and 5 bases from J; bases unmatched to any gene: 7. Germline loops: CDR1 MNHEY, CDR2 SVGAGI. The CDR3 extends over 15 amino acids.

J is TRBJ1-2 and V is TRBV9, with 7 bases fitting TRBD1. The CDR3 spans 14 residues. The germline CDR1 and CDR2 sequences are SGDLS and YYNGEE. Trimming at V came to 1 base and at J to 6 bases, leaving 6 bases not matched to a gene. CDR3 nucleotides: TGTGCCAGCAGCGTAACCGGAACAGGGGATGGCTACACCTTC. It translates to CASSVTGTGDGYTF.